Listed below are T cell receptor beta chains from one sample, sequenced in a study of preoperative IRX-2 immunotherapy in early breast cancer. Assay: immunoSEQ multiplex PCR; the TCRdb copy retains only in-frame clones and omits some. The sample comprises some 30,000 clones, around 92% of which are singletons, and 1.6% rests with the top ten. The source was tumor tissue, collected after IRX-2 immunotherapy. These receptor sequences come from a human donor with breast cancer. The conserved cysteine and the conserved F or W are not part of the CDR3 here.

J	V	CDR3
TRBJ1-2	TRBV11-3	ASGTDRGRRGYT
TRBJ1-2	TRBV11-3	ASSMGPGGYGYT
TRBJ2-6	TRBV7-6	ASSPGAHYSGANVLT
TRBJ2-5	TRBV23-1	ASSRTSGSSKTQY
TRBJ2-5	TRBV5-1	ASMFFPLRDNQETQY
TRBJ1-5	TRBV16	ASSQGVSSNQPQH
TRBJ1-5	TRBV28	ASSSRDRVNQPQH
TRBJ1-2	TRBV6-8	ASDAWTGGMEGYT
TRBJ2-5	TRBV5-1	ASSLGPQGQETQY
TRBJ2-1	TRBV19	ASAGTGVYNEQF
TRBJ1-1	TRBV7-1	ASSLTGFSEAF
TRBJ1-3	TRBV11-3	ASSLSGGGNTIY
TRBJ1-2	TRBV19	ASSIGRDPYGYT
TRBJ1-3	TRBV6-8	ASSYSRGDAGNTIY
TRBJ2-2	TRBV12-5	ASGLATGFYTGELF